One T cell receptor beta chain is described in this entry. As yet, its antigen is unknown. This specimen comes from a study of CD8 T cells in ankylosing spondylitis. TCR beta libraries were made by quantitative 5'-RACE with molecular barcodes. MiXCR, run by TCRdb on the 5' RACE reads, gives a single entry per CDR3 protein. The sample lists fewer than 400,000 distinct CDR3 sequences, over 12% occurring once. CDR1 and CDR2 from the germline V gene are SNHLY and FYNNEI. The CDR3 runs to 12 residues. Trimming stripped 5 bases from V and 6 bases from J, with 10 bases between. Whole-study findings and limits: What seemed typical of ankylosing spondylitis blood was a TCR beta motif built from eight highly homologous variants. Certain motif variants had earlier appeared in reactive arthritis synovial fluid and blood.

This chain uses TRBV2 with TRBJ1-1; D unresolved. Sequenced material: blood, either unsorted or a sorted T cell fraction (not recorded which). This TCR came from a male donor with ankylosing spondylitis or in good health (not recorded which). The CDR3, as DNA: TGTGCCAGCAGTCTTCCAAGGGCTGAAGCTTTCTTT. Its protein is CASSLPRAEAFF.